This T cell receptor beta chain was sequenced during a study of T cell clonality in common variable immunodeficiency. Points from the study as a whole: Fewer TCRbeta clones were shared among CVID subjects than controls.

The table came from immunoSEQ multiplex PCR; TCRdb's copy has only in-frame clones and leaves some out. The sample is made up of more than 35,000 clones, none counted only once. This clone came up many times. The target antigen is unknown. The CDR3 extends 3 residues past the end of the read, so its final part is completed from the germline J gene. V was pared by 4 bases and J by 4 bases, with 16 bases between. The CDR3 sequence is 14 residues long. Germline V lookup: CDR1 DFQATT, CDR2 SNEGSKA (reference sequence). The sequence was obtained from a person between 18 and 75 years old in good health. The sample taken for sequencing was peripheral blood mononuclear cells. The chain links TRBV20-1 to TRBJ1-2; D call uncertain. CDR3 region: CSAIVSGGAYGYTF. The part of the CDR3 DNA that was read is TGCAGTGCTATAGTATCAGGAGGAGCCTATGGC.